The clone carrying this T cell receptor beta chain was detected a few times. Its antigen remains unidentified. CDR1 and CDR2 from the germline V gene are SNHLY and FYNNEI. This CDR3 has 13 amino acids. The V and J ends lost 5 bases and 1 base respectively, with 8 bases between them. This sample was included in a study of beta chain features in type 1 diabetes. Study-level points and caveats: Moderate yet significant TCRB CDR3 shortening was seen in Type 1 diabetes patients in all four CD4+ subsets.

TCRB transcripts that were expressed got sequenced, as all of the isolated RNA had been reverse transcribed. This table comes from immunoSEQ multiplex PCR, and its TCRdb copy is limited to in-frame clones, with some not included. This sample has about 320,000 clones, with approximately 14% found just once. The sequence came from a man aged 25 to 40 in good health. Sequencing input: central memory CD4+ T cells from blood. The V gene is TRBV2, the J gene TRBJ1-1; no reliable D call. The chain's CDR3 is CASSMGKNTEAFF. CDR3 in DNA: TGTGCCAGCAGTATGGGAAAGAACACTGAAGCTTTCTTT. Combining the CDR3 with reference TRBV2 and TRBJ1-1 gives the whole variable domain EPEVTQTPSHQVTQMGQEVILRCVPISNHLYFYWYRQILGQKVEFLVSFYNNEISEKSEIFDDQFSVERPDGSNFTLKIRSTKLEDSAMYFCASSMGKNTEAFFGQGTRLTVV.